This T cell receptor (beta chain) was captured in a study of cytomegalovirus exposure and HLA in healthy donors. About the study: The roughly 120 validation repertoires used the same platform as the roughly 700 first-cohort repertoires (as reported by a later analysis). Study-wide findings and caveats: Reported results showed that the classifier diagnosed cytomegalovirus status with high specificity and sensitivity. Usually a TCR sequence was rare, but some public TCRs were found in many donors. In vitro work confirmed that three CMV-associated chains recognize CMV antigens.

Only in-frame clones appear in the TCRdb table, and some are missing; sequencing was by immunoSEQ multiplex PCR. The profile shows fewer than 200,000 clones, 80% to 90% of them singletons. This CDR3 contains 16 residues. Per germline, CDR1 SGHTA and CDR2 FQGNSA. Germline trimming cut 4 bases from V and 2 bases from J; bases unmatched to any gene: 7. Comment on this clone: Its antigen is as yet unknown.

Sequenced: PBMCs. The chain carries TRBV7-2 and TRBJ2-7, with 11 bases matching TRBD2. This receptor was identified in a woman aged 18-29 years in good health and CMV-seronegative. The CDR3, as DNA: TGTGCCAGCAGCTCCCCGGGACTAGCGGTTCCCTACGAGCAGTACTTC. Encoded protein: CASSSPGLAVPYEQYF.